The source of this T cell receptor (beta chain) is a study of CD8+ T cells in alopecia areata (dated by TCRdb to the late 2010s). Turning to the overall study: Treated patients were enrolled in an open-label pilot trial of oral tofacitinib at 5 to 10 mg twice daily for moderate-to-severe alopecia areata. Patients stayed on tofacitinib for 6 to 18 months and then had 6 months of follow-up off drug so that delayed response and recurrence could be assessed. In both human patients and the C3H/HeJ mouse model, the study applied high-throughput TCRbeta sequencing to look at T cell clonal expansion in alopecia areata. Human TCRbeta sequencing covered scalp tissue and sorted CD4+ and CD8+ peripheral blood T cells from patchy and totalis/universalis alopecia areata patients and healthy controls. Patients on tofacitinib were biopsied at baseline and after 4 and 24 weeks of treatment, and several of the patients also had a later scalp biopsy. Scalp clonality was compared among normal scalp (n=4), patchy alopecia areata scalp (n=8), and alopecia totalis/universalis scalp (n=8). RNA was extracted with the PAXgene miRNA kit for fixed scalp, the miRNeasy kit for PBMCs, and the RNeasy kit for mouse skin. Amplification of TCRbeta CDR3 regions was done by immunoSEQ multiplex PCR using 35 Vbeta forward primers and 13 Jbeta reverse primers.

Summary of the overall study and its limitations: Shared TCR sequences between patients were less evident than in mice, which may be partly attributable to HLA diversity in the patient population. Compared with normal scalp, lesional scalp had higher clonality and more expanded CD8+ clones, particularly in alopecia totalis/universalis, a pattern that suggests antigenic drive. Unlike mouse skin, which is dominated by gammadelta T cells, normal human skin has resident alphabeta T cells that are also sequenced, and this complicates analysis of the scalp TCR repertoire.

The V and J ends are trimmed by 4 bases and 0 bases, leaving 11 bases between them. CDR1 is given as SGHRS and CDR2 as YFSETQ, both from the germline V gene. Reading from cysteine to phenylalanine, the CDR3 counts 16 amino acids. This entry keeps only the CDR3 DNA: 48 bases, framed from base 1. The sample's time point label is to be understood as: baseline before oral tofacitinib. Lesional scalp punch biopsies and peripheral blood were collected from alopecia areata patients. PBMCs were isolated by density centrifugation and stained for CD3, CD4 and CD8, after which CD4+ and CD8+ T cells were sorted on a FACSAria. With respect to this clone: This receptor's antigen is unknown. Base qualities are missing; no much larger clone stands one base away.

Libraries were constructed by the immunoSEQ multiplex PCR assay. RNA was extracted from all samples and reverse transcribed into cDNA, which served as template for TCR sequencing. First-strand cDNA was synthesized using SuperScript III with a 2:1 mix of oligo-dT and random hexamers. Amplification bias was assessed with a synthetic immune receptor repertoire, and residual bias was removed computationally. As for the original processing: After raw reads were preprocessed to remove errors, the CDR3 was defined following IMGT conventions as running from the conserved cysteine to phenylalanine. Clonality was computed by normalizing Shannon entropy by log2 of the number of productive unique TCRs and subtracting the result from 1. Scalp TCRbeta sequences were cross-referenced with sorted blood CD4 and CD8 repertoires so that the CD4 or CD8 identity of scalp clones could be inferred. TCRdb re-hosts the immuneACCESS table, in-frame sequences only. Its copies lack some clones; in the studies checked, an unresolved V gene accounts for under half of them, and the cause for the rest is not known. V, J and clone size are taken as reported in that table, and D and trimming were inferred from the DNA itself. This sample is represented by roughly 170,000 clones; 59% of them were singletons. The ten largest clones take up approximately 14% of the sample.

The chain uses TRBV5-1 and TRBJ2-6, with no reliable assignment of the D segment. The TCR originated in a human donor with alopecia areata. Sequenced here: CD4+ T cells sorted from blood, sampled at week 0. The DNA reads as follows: TGCGCCAGCAGCGCGCAGATAAGCTCTGGGGCCAACGTCCTGACTTTC. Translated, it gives CASSAQISSGANVLTF.